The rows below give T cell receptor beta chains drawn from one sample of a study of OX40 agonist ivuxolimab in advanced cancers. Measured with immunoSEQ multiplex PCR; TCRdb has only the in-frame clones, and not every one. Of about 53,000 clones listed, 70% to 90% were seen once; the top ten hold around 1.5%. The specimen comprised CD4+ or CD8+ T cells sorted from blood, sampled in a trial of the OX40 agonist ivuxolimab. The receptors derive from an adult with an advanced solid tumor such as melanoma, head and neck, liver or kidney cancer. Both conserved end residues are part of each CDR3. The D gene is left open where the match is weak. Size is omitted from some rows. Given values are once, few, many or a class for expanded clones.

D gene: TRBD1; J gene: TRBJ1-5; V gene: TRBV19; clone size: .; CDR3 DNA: TGTGCCAGTAGTTCCGCCCCGGGACAGGGGGCCCAGCCCCAGCATTTT; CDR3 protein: CASSSAPGQGAQPQHF
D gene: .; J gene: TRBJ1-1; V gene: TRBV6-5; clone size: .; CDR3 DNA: TGTGCCAGCAGTTACGACGGGGGAAATGAAGCTTTCTTT; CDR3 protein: CASSYDGGNEAFF
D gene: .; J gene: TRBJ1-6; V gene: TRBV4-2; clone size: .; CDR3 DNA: TGTGCCAGCAGCCAAGACGAGGGACAAAGACCCCTCCACTTT; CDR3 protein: CASSQDEGQRPLHF
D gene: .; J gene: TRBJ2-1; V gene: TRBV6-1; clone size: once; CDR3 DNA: TGTGCCAGCGAGGGGGTGAGAAGCCCGTTCTTC; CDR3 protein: CASEGVRSPFF
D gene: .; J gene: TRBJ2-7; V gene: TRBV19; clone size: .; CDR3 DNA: TGTGCCAGTAGTATATCCCCCTATCCCGGAGATATCTACGAGCAGTACTTC; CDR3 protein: CASSISPYPGDIYEQYF
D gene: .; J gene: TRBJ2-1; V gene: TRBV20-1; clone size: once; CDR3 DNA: TGCAGTGCCCCCGGGGACAATGAGCAGTTCTTC; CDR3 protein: CSAPGDNEQFF
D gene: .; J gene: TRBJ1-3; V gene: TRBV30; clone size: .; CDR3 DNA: TGTGCCTGGTTGAGGGTCGGCAGAGGCAACTCTGGAAACACCATATATTTT; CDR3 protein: CAWLRVGRGNSGNTIYF
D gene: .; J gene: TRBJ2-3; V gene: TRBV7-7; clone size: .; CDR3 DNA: TGTGCTAGCAGCTTTAGCTTCCTGGATACGCAGTATTTT; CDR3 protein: CASSFSFLDTQYF
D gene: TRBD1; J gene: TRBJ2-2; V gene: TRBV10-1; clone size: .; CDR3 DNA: TGCGCCAGCACTGGAGACAGGGGCAGCGCCGGGGAGCTGTTTTTT; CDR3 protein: CASTGDRGSAGELFF
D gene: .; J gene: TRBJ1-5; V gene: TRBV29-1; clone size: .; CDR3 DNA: TGCAGCGTTGTTATCTCGGGGGGACAGCCCCAGCATTTT; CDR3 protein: CSVVISGGQPQHF
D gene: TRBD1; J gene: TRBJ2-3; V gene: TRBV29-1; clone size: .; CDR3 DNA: TGCAGCGCAGGACAGGGCAGCACAGATACGCAGTATTTT; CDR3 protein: CSAGQGSTDTQYF
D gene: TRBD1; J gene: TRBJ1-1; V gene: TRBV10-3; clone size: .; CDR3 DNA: TGTGCCATCAGTGTAGGGGGCGCGAACACTGAAGCTTTCTTT; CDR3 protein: CAISVGGANTEAFF
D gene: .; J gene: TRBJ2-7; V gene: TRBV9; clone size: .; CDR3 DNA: TGTGCCAGCAGCGTAGATTGGGGGCCCCACTACGAGCAGTACTTC; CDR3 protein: CASSVDWGPHYEQYF
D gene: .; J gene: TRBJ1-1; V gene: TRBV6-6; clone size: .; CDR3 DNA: TGTGCCAGCAGGTTGAACACTGAAGCTTTCTTT; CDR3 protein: CASRLNTEAFF
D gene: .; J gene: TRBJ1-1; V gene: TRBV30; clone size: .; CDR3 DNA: TGTGCCTGGAGACTCATGAGGCGGAACACTGAAGCTTTCTTT; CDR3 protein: CAWRLMRRNTEAFF
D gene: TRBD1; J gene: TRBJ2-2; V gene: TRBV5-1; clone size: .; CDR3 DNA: TGCGCCAGCAGCTTCACAGGGGTTATCACCGGGGAGCTGTTTTTT; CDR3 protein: CASSFTGVITGELFF
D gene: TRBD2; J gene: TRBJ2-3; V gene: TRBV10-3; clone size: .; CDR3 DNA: TGTGCCATCAGTGGGGCGGGGGGCTCCACAGATACGCAGTATTTT; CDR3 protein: CAISGAGGSTDTQYF
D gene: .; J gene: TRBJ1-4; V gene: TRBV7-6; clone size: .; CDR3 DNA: TGTGCCAGCAGCTTAGGTGAAGGGACATTAACAAAACTGTTTTTT; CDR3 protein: CASSLGEGTLTKLFF
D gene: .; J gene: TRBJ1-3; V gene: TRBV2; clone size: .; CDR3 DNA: TGTGCCAGCAGTGAACGGCATAGGGGAAACACCATATATTTT; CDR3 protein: CASSERHRGNTIYF
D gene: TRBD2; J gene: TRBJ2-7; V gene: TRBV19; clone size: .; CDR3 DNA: TGTGCCAGTAGTGTCCGGGGGGACTCCTACGAGCAGTACTTC; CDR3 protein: CASSVRGDSYEQYF
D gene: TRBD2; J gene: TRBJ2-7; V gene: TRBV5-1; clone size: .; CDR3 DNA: TGCGCCAGCAGCCGCGGGAGAGGGAGCTCCTACGAGCAGTACTTC; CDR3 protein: CASSRGRGSSYEQYF
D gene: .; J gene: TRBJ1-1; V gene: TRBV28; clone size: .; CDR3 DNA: TGTGCCAGCAGTTATAGGGTAGGCGCTGAAGCTTTCTTT; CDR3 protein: CASSYRVGAEAFF
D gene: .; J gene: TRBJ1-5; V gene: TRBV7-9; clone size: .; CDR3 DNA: TGTGCCAGCAGCCCCGGGGGGGGTAGCAATCAGCCCCAGCATTTT; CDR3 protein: CASSPGGGSNQPQHF
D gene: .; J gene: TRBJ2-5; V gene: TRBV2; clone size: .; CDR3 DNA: TGTGCCAGCAGTGAAGATGGGGAGACCCAGTACTTC; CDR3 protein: CASSEDGETQYF
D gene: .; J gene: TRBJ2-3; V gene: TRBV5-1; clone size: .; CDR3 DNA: TGCGCCAGCAGCTTGGATCCCAGGGGCACAGATACGCAGTATTTT; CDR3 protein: CASSLDPRGTDTQYF
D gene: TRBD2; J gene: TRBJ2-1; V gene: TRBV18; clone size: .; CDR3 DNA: TGTGCCAGCGCGGGGGGGCTTAGCTCCTACAATGAGCAGTTCTTC; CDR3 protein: CASAGGLSSYNEQFF
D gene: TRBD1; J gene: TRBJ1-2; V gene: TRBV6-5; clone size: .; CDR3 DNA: TGTGCCAGCAGTCCATACAGGGGGTCTAACTATGGCTACACCTTC; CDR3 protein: CASSPYRGSNYGYTF
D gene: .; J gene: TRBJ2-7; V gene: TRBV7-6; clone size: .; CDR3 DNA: TGTGCCAGCAGCTTAACAACTGGAGCGTCTGAGCAGTACTTC; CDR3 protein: CASSLTTGASEQYF
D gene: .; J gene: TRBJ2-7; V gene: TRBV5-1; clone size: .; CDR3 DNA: TGCGCCAGCAGCTTGGCCGTCCCTAGCTACGAGCAGTACTTC; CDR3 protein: CASSLAVPSYEQYF
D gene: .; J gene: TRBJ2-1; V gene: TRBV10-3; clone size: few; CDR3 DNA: TGTGCCATCAAGCTGGAGCGGGCGACATCCAATGAGCAGTTCTTC; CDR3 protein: CAIKLERATSNEQFF
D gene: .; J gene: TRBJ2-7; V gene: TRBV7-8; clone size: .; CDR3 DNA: TGTGCCAGCAGCCACAGAGGGCCTAGCTACGAGCAGTACTTC; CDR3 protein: CASSHRGPSYEQYF
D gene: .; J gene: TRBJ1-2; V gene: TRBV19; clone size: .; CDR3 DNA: TGTGCCAGTAGTCTACGGGGCTATGGCTACACCTTC; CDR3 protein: CASSLRGYGYTF
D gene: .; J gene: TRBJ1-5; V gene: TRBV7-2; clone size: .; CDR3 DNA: TGTGCCAGCAGCTTAGATTGGGCATCCAATCAGCCCCAGCATTTT; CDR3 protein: CASSLDWASNQPQHF
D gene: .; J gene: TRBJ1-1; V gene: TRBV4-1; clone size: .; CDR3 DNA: TGCGCCAGCAGCCAAATTGAGGGGGGCACTGAAGCTTTCTTT; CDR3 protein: CASSQIEGGTEAFF
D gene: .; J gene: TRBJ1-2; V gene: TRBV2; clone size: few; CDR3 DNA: TGTGCCAGCAGTGGACAGGTCCACTATGGCTACACCTTC; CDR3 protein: CASSGQVHYGYTF
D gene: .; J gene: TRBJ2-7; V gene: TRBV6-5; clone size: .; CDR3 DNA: TGTGCCAGCAGCCCCCAGGGGGGCTCCTACGAGCAGTACTTC; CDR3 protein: CASSPQGGSYEQYF
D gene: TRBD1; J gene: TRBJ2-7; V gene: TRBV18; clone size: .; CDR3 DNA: TGTGCCAGCTCACCGGGACAGATCTACGAGCAGTACTTC; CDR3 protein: CASSPGQIYEQYF
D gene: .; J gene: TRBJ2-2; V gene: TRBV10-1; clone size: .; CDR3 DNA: TGCGCCAGCAGTGCCGGGGGCGGGTCCGGGGAGCTGTTTTTT; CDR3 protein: CASSAGGGSGELFF
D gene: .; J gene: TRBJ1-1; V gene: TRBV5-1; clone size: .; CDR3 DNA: TGCGCCAGCAGCCAACAGGGTAGTGGCACTGAAGCTTTCTTT; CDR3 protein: CASSQQGSGTEAFF
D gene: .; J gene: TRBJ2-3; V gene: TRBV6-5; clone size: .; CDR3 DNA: TGTGCCAGCAAGGCCAGTAACACAGATACGCAGTATTTT; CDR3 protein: CASKASNTDTQYF
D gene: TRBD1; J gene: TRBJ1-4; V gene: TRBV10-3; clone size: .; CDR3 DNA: TGTGCCATCAGTTTCGGGACAGCCGGCCCTAATGAAAAACTGTTTTTT; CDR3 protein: CAISFGTAGPNEKLFF
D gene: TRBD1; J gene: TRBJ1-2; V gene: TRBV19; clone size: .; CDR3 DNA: TGTGCCAGTAGTCCACAGACAGGGGCGGACTATGGCTACACCTTC; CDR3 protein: CASSPQTGADYGYTF